A single sample gave rise to the 5 T cell receptor beta chains below, sequenced in a study of metastatic and nonmetastatic thyroid tumors. All patients were treatment-naive before thyroid surgery. MiXCR reprocessed the PCR reads for TCRdb. The sample includes tens of thousands of clones, more than 20% seen only once; the top ten take roughly 16%. The material sequenced was blood. These receptors all come from a female donor with papillary thyroid cancer or a benign thyroid nodule (not recorded which). Some clones in this sample may be carry-over from other donors' samples.

The table lists this clone with many counts. The V gene is TRBV20-1, the J gene TRBJ2-2; D unresolved. The germline gives CDR1 DFQATT, CDR2 SNEGSKA (reference sequence). The CDR3 runs to 15 residues. V lost 6 bases, J lost 2 bases, and 16 bases lay in between. CDR3 DNA: TGCAGTGCCCTCGACACCAACCAAAACACCGGGGAGCTGTTTTTT. Protein: CSALDTNQNTGELFF.

V and J are TRBV11-2 and TRBJ1-2; 7 nucleotides line up with TRBD1. J gave up 8 bases and V 4 bases, and 4 bases lay outside the gene matches. The CDR3 is 12 amino acids. From germline, CDR1 is SGHAT and CDR2 FQNNGV. The CDR3 bases are TGTGCCAGCAGCTCAGGGACAGCCGGCTACACCTTC. This encodes CASSSGTAGYTF.

This clone showed up just a few times. V is TRBV27 and J is TRBJ2-5, with no clear D. V was clipped by 6 bases and J by 1 base, with 15 bases between them. Looked up from germline, CDR1 is MNHEY and CDR2 is SMNVEV (reference sequence). CDR3 length: 15 residues. DNA of the CDR3: TGTGCCAGCAGAGGACGTCTAGAGGTCCAAGAGACCCAGTACTTC. The encoded protein is CASRGRLEVQETQYF.

This clone is medium-sized in the sample. The chain joins TRBV6-1 to TRBJ1-1; D is possibly TRBD1 (5 bases). There are 15 residues in the CDR3. Trimming left V 7 bases short and J 4 bases short, with 19 bases between. Germline V gene lookup returns CDR1 MNHNS and CDR2 SASEGT. The CDR3 nucleotides read TGTGCCAGCAAAGGGCATGGGGCCGGCGGCACTGAAGCTTTCTTT. Encoded protein: CASKGHGAGGTEAFF.

The V and J genes are TRBV7-3 and TRBJ1-2, with 9 bases lining up with TRBD1. Germline trimming cut 5 bases from V and 6 bases from J; bases unmatched to any gene: 7. The CDR3 length is 14 residues. Germline lookup yields CDR1 SGHTA and CDR2 FQGTGA. CDR3 nucleotide sequence: TGTGCCAGCAGCGTCACCGGGACAGGGAATGGCTACACCTTC. It specifies CASSVTGTGNGYTF.